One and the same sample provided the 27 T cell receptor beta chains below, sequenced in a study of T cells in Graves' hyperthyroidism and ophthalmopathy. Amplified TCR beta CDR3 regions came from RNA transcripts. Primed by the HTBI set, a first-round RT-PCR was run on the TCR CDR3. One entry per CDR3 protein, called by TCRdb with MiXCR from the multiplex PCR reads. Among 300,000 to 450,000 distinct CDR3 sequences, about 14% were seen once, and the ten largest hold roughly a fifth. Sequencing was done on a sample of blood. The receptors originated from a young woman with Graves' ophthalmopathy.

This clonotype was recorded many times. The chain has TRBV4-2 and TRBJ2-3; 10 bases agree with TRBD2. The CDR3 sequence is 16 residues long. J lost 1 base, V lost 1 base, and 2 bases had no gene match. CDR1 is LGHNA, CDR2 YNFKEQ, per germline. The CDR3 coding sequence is TGTGCCAGCAGCCAAGGGCTAGCGGGGGGCACAGATACGCAGTATTTT. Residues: CASSQGLAGGTDTQYF.

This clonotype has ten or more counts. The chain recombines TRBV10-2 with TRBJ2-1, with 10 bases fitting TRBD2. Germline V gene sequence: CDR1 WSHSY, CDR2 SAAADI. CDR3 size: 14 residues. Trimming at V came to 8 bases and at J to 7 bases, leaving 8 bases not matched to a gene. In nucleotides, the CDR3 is TGCGCCAGCCAAATAGCGGGGGGTAAAAATGAGCAGTTCTTC. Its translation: CASQIAGGKNEQFF.

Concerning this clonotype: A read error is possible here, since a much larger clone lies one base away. The CDR3 region is CANSSGQWNTEAFF. CDR3 nucleotides: TGTGCCAACAGCTCGGGACAGTGGAACACTGAAGCTTTCTTT. The V gene is TRBV7-9, the J gene TRBJ1-1, with 7 bases matching TRBD1. The length of the CDR3 is 14 residues. Per germline, CDR1 SEHNR and CDR2 FQNEAQ (reference sequence).

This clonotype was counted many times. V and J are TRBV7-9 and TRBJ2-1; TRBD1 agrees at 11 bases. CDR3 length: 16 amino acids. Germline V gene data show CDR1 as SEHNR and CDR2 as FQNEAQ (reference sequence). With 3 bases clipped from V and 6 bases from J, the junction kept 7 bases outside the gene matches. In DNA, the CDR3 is TGTGCCAGCAGCTTGGGACCAGGGACAGGGGGCAATGAGCAGTTCTTC. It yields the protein CASSLGPGTGGNEQFF.

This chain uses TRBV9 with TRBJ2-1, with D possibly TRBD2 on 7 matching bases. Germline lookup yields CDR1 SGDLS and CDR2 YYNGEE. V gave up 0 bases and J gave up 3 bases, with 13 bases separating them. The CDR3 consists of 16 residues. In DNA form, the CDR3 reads TGTGCCAGCAGCGTAGCAGGAGGGGGGGGCTACAATGAGCAGTTCTTC. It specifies CASSVAGGGGYNEQFF.

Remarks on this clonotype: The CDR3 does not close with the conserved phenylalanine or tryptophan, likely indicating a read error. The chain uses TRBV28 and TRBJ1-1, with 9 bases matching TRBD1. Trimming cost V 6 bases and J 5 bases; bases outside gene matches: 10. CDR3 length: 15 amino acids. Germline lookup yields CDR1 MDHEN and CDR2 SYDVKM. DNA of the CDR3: TGTGCCAGCAGGCACAGGGGGCAGGGAAGGACTGAAGCTTTCCTT. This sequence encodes CASRHRGQGRTEAFL.

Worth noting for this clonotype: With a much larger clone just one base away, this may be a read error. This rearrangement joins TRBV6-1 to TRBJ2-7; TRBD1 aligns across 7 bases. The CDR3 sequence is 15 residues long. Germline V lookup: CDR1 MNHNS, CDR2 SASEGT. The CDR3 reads CASKRDSKSSYGQYF. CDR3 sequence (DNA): TGTGCCAGCAAGAGGGACAGCAAAAGCTCCTACGGGCAGTACTTC.

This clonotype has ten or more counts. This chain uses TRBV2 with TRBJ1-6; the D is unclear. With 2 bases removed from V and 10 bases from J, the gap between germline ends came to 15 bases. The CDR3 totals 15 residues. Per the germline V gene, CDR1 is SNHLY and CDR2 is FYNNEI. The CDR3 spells CASSERRGIGSPLHF. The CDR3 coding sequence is TGTGCCAGCAGTGAACGGCGGGGAATTGGGTCACCCCTCCACTTT.

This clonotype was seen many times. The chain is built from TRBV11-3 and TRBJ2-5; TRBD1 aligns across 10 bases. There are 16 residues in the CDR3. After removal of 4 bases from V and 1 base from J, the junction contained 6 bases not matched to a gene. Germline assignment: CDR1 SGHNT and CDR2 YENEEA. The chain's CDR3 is CASSSRTGGGQETQYF. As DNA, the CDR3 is TGTGCCAGCAGCTCGCGGACAGGGGGAGGCCAAGAGACCCAGTACTTC.

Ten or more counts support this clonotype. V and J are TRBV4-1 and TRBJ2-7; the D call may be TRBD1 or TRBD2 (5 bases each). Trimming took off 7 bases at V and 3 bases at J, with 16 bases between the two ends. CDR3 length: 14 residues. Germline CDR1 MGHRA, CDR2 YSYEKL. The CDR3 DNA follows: TGCGCCAGCACCCCGGGACGGAGAGACTACGAGCAGTACTTC. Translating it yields CASTPGRRDYEQYF.

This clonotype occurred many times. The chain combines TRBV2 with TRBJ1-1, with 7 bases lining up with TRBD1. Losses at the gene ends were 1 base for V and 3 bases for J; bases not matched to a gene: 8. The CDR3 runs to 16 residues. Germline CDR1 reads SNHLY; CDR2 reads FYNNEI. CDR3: CASSEVAGGEDTEAFF. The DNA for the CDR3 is TGTGCCAGCAGTGAAGTCGCAGGGGGGGAGGACACTGAAGCTTTCTTT.

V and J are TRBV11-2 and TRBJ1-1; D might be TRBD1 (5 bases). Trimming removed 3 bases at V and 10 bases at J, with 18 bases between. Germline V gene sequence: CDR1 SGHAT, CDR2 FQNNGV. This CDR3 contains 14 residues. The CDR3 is CASSLGQGGLTAFF. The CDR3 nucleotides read TGTGCCAGCAGCTTGGGCCAGGGAGGACTCACAGCTTTCTTT. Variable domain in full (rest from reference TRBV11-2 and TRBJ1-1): EAGVAQSPRYKIIEKRQSVAFWCNPISGHATLYWYQQILGQGPKLLIQFQNNGVVDDSQLPKDRFSAERLKGVDSTLKIQPAKLEDSAVYLCASSLGQGGLTAFFGQGTRLTVV.

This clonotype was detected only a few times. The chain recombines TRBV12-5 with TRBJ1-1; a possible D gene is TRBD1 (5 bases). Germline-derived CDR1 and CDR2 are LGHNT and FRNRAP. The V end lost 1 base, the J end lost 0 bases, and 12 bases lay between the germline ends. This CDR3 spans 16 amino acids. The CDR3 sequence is CASGLDPGGLNTEAFF. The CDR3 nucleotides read TGTGCTAGTGGTTTGGATCCCGGGGGTCTGAACACTGAAGCTTTCTTT.

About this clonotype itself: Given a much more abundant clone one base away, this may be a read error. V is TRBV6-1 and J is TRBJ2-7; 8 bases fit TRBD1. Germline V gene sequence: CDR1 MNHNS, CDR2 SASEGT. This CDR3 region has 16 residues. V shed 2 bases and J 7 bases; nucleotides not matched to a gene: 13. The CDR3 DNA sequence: TGTGCCAGCAGTGAAAGGCGAACGACAGGGGCCCGGGAGCAGTACTTC. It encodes CASSERRTTGAREQYF.

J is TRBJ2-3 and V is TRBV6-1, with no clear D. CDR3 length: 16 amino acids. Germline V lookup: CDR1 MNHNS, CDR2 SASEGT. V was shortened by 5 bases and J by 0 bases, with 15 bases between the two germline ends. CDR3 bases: TGTGCCAGCAGTCAGGTCAGCTCATTCAGCACAGATACGCAGTATTTT. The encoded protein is CASSQVSSFSTDTQYF.

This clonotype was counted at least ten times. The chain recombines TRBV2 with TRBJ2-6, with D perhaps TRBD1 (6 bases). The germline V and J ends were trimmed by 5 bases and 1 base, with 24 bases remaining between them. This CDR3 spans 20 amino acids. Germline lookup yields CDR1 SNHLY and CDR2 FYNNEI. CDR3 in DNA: TGTGCCAGCAGTTTATACCGACAGGCCCGTATGATATCTGGGGCCAACGTCCTGACTTTC. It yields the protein CASSLYRQARMISGANVLTF. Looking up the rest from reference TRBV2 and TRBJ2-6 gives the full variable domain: EPEVTQTPSHQVTQMGQEVILRCVPISNHLYFYWYRQILGQKVEFLVSFYNNEISEKSEIFDDQFSVERPDGSNFTLKIRSTKLEDSAMYFCASSLYRQARMISGANVLTFGAGSRLTVL.

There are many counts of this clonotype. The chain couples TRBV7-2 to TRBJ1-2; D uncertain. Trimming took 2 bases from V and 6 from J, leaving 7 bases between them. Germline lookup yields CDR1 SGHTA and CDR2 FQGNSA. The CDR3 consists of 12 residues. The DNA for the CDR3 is TGTGCCAGCAGCTTATACCAGAATGGCTACACCTTC. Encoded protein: CASSLYQNGYTF.

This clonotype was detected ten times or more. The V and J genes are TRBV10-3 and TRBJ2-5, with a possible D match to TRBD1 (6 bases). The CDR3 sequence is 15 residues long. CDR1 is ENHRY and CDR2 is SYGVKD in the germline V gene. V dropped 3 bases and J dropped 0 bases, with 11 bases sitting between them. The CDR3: CAISDSGQDQETQYF. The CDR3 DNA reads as TGTGCCATCAGTGACTCGGGACAAGACCAAGAGACCCAGTACTTC.

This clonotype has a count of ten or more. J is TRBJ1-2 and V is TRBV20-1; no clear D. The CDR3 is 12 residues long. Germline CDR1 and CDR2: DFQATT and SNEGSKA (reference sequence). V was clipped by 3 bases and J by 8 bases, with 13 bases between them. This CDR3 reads CSASTTPVGYTF. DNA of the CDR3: TGCAGTGCTAGCACCACCCCTGTCGGCTACACCTTC.

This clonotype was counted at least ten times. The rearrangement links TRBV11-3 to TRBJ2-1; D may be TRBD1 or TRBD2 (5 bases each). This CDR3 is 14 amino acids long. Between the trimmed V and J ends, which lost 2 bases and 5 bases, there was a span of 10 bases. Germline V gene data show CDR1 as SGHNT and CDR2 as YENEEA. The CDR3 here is CASSLNVGDNEQFF. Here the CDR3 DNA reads TGTGCCAGCAGCTTAAACGTGGGGGACAATGAGCAGTTCTTC.

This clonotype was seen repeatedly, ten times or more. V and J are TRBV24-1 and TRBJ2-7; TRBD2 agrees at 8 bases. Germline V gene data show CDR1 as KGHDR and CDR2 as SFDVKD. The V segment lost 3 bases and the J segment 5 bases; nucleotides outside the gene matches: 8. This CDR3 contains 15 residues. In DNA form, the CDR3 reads TGTGCCACCAGTGATCGTCGGGAGGGGTTGGACGAGCAGTACTTC. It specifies CATSDRREGLDEQYF.

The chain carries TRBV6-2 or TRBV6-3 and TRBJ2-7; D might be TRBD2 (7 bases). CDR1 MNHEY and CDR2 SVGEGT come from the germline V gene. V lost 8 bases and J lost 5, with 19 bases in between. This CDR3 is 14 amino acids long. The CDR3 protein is CASRGGGALHEQYF. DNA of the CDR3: TGTGCCAGCCGTGGAGGGGGGGCTCTCCACGAGCAGTACTTC.

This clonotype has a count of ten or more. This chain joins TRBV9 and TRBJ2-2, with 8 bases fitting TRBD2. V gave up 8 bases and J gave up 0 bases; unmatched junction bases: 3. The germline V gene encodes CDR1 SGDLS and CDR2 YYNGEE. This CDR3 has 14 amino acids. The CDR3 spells CARTSGPNTGELFF. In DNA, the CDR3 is TGTGCCAGAACTAGCGGACCGAACACCGGGGAGCTGTTTTTT.

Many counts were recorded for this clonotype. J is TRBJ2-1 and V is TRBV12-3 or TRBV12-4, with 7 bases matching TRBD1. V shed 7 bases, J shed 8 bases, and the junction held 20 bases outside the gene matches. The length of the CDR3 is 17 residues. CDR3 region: CASTQGQVLEVFDEQFF. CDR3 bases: TGTGCCAGCACCCAAGGACAGGTGCTTGAGGTTTTCGATGAGCAGTTCTTC.

CDR3 sequence reads: CASTGVGYGYTF. CDR3 DNA sequence: TGTGCCAGTACAGGGGTCGGCTATGGCTACACCTTC. The chain joins TRBV19 to TRBJ1-2; a weak D match, TRBD1 (6 bases). CDR1 and CDR2 (germline): LNHDA, SQIVND (reference sequence). The CDR3 runs to 12 residues. V lost 7 bases to trimming and J lost 4 bases, with 10 bases between them. Based on the CDR3 plus reference TRBV19 and TRBJ1-2, the full variable domain is DGGITQSPKYLFRKEGQNVTLSCEQNLNHDAMYWYRQDPGQGLRLIYYSQIVNDFQKGDIAEGYSVSREKKESFPLTVTSAQKNPTAFYLCASTGVGYGYTFGSGTRLTVV.

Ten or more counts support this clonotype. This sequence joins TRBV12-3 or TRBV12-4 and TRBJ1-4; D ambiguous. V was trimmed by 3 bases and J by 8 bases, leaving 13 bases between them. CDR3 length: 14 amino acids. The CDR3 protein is CASSLGLHSEKLFF. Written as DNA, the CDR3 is TGTGCCAGCAGTTTGGGCCTCCACTCCGAAAAACTGTTTTTT.

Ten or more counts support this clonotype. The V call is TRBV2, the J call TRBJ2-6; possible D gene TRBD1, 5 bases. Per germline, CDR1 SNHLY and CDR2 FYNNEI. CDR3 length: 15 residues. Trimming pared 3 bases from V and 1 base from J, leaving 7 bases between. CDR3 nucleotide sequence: TGTGCCAGCAGTGAGTACAGGTCTGGGGCCAACGTCCTGACTTTC. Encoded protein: CASSEYRSGANVLTF.